These 19 T cell receptor beta chains were sequenced from one sample in a study of T cell clonotyping in hematopoietic cell transplantation. Measured with immunoSEQ multiplex PCR; TCRdb has only the in-frame clones, and not every one. The sample carries nearly 9,500 clones, 97% recorded once. The source was peripheral blood mononuclear cells, collected 100 days after allogeneic stem cell transplant. The receptors originated from a male patient between 60 and 69 years old who had an allogeneic stem cell transplant from a related donor, so the T cells may come from the graft donor. Some clones in this sample may be carry-over from other donors' samples.

The chain couples TRBV7-2 to TRBJ1-1; TRBD1 matches at 11 bases. The germline V gene has CDR1 SGHTA and CDR2 FQGNSA. J gave up 7 bases and V 5 bases, and 3 bases lay outside the gene matches. The CDR3 sequence is 13 residues long. The CDR3 loop reads CASSGDRGFEAFF. CDR3 nucleotide sequence: TGTGCCAGCAGCGGGGACAGGGGGTTTGAAGCTTTCTTT. Complete variable domain (other parts from reference TRBV7-2 and TRBJ1-1): GAGVSQSPSNKVTEKGKDVELRCDPISGHTALYWYRQSLGQGLEFLIYFQGNSAPDKSGLPSDRFSAERTGGSVSTLTIQRTQQEDSAVYLCASSGDRGFEAFFGQGTRLTVV.

The rearrangement joins TRBV7-7 to TRBJ2-4; 7 nucleotides align to TRBD2. V dropped 3 bases and J dropped 8; count of bases not matched to a gene: 4. The CDR3 covers 13 residues. CDR1 and CDR2 (germline): SSHAT, FNYEAQ (reference sequence). The CDR3 spells CASSFNAGDIQYF. In nucleotides, the CDR3 is TGTGCCAGCAGCTTCAACGCGGGGGACATTCAGTACTTC.

The chain is built from TRBV6-1 and TRBJ2-5; 9 nucleotides line up with TRBD2. The J segment lost 5 bases and the V segment lost 7 bases, leaving 8 bases of the junction unmatched. CDR1 is MNHNS and CDR2 is SASEGT in the germline V gene. The CDR3 has 14 amino acids. The CDR3 loop is CASTWAGGMETQYF. In DNA form, the CDR3 reads TGTGCCAGCACCTGGGCGGGGGGGATGGAGACCCAGTACTTC.

This chain joins TRBV11-2 and TRBJ1-4, with 9 bases that match TRBD1. Germline V lookup: CDR1 SGHAT, CDR2 FQNNGV. The trim removed 5 bases at V and 8 bases at J, leaving 9 bases unmatched. This CDR3 is 15 amino acids long. The CDR3 loop reads CASSALQGAGEKLFF. The CDR3 DNA follows: TGTGCCAGCAGCGCACTACAGGGGGCAGGGGAAAAACTGTTTTTT.

The CDR3 DNA reads as TGTGCCAGCAGTGAGCCGGGACAGTTGAGCACTGAAGCTTTCTTT. This gives the protein CASSEPGQLSTEAFF. The rearrangement links TRBV25-1 to TRBJ1-1, with 7 bases lining up with TRBD1. The trim removed 3 bases at V and 4 bases at J, leaving 8 bases unmatched. The CDR3 loop spans 15 amino acids. Germline V gene data show CDR1 as MGHDK and CDR2 as SYGVNS.

A single count supports this clone. This sequence joins TRBV18 and TRBJ2-7; 9 bases map to TRBD2. The V gene end was trimmed by 2 bases and the J gene end by 3 bases; junction bases not matched to a gene: 5. Germline V gene lookup returns CDR1 KGHSH and CDR2 LQKENI. The length of the CDR3 is 15 residues. CDR3 protein: CASSPSGGTFYEQYF. CDR3 sequence (DNA): TGTGCCAGCTCACCAAGCGGGGGGACCTTCTACGAGCAGTACTTC.

The gene calls are TRBV30 and TRBJ1-3; D unresolved. The V end was cut by 4 bases, the J end by 2 bases, with 6 bases between. Germline loops: CDR1 GTSNPN, CDR2 SVGIG (reference sequence). The CDR3 extends over 12 amino acids. For the CDR3, the DNA is TGTGCCTGGATTTCGCCTGGAAACACCATATATTTT. Protein product: CAWISPGNTIYF.

The CDR3: CAWSDGTRGGYF. The DNA for the CDR3 is TGTGCCTGGAGTGACGGGACTCGCGGGGGGTACTTC. The chain employs TRBV30 and TRBJ2-5; 7 bases match TRBD2. Per the germline V gene, CDR1 is GTSNPN and CDR2 is SVGIG (reference sequence). This CDR3 has 12 amino acids. V shed 1 base, J shed 13 bases, and the junction held 9 bases outside the gene matches.

This chain connects TRBV5-1 to TRBJ1-4, with TRBD1 matching over 7 bases. The germline CDR1 and CDR2 sequences are SGHRS and YFSETQ. The CDR3 spans 15 residues. V trimming: 3 bases; J trimming: 1 base; junction bases outside the gene matches: 3. CDR3 region: CASSSTGVTNEKLFF. In DNA form, the CDR3 reads TGCGCCAGCAGCTCAACAGGGGTAACTAATGAAAAACTGTTTTTT.

The table lists this clone with a count of one. The V call is TRBV27, the J call TRBJ2-7; 8 nucleotides agree with TRBD1. With V trimmed by 4 bases and J by 2 bases, 7 bases remained unmatched. This CDR3 contains 15 residues. Per the germline V gene, CDR1 is MNHEY and CDR2 is SMNVEV (reference sequence). CDR3 residues: CASSSLGTGTYEQYF. Here the CDR3 DNA reads TGTGCCAGCAGTTCACTTGGGACAGGTACCTACGAGCAGTACTTC.

V and J are TRBV5-4 and TRBJ2-5; D may be TRBD1 (6 bases). Trimming left V 4 bases short and J 2 bases short, with 12 bases between. The CDR3 loop spans 14 amino acids. CDR1 and CDR2 (germline): SGHNT, YYREEE (reference sequence). In DNA form, the CDR3 reads TGTGCCAGCAGCGTGCAAGGGACACAAGAGACCCAGTACTTC. Its protein is CASSVQGTQETQYF.

This clone was recorded once. This chain joins TRBV10-3 and TRBJ2-3, with 12 bases that match TRBD2. CDR3 length: 14 amino acids. With V trimmed by 10 bases and J by 3 bases, 5 bases remained unmatched. CDR1 ENHRY and CDR2 SYGVKD come from the germline V gene. The CDR3 sequence is CASASGGDTDTQYF. The CDR3, as DNA: TGTGCCAGCGCTAGCGGGGGGGATACAGATACGCAGTATTTT.

The rearrangement joins TRBV27 to TRBJ1-1; weak D call: TRBD1 (6 bases). V was clipped by 5 bases and J by 1 base, with 14 bases between them. The CDR3 contains 15 residues. In germline, CDR1 is MNHEY, CDR2 SMNVEV (reference sequence). The CDR3 DNA is TGTGCCAGCAGTGCAAGAGGACAGACGAACACTGAAGCTTTCTTT. The encoded protein is CASSARGQTNTEAFF.

V usage is TRBV10-3 and J usage is TRBJ2-4, with D uncertain. In germline, CDR1 is ENHRY, CDR2 SYGVKD. The V and J ends lost 6 bases and 3 bases respectively, with 18 bases between them. The CDR3 extends over 16 amino acids. The CDR3 loop is CAISEGSSPGKNIQYF. For the CDR3, the DNA is TGTGCCATCAGCGAAGGCAGTTCCCCTGGCAAAAACATTCAGTACTTC.

This chain joins TRBV29-1 and TRBJ1-1; possibly TRBD1 for D (6 bases). There are 13 residues in the CDR3. Germline CDR1 reads SQVTM; CDR2 reads ANQGSEA. V dropped 4 bases and J dropped 1 base, with 10 bases sitting between them. The chain's CDR3 is CSVVVGANTEAFF. The CDR3 DNA reads as TGCAGCGTTGTTGTGGGGGCGAACACTGAAGCTTTCTTT.

This clone occurred once. The chain uses TRBV19 and TRBJ2-7; TRBD2 aligns across 8 bases. The germline CDR1 and CDR2 sequences are LNHDA and SQIVND (reference sequence). The CDR3 loop spans 15 amino acids. V trimming: 4 bases; J trimming: 0 bases; junction bases outside the gene matches: 5. The CDR3 coding sequence is TGTGCCAGTAGTACCTCCCGGGGGGGCTCCTACGAGCAGTACTTC. Its translation is CASSTSRGGSYEQYF.

The CDR3 DNA reads as TGCGCCAGCAGCCCCCGACAGGGCTGGGACGAGCAGTACTTC. This codes for CASSPRQGWDEQYF. The chain employs TRBV4-1 and TRBJ2-7; 7 bases are a match to TRBD1. V dropped 4 bases and J dropped 5; count of bases not matched to a gene: 8. Germline values: CDR1 MGHRA, CDR2 YSYEKL. CDR3 size: 14 residues.

This clone was observed a single time. The V call is TRBV19, the J call TRBJ1-3, with 11 nucleotides matching TRBD1. The length of the CDR3 is 17 residues. V trimming: 4 bases; J trimming: 0 bases; junction bases outside the gene matches: 5. Germline CDR1 is LNHDA and CDR2 is SQIVND (reference sequence). CDR3 bases: TGTGCCAGTAGTACCCGGACAGGGGGCGCCTCTGGAAACACCATATATTTT. As protein: CASSTRTGGASGNTIYF. Full variable domain (rest looked up from reference TRBV19 and TRBJ1-3): DGGITQSPKYLFRKEGQNVTLSCEQNLNHDAMYWYRQDPGQGLRLIYYSQIVNDFQKGDIAEGYSVSREKKESFPLTVTSAQKNPTAFYLCASSTRTGGASGNTIYFGEGSWLTVV.

V gene TRBV5-1 combines with J gene TRBJ2-7; 8 bases are a match to TRBD2. The length of the CDR3 is 13 residues. Germline loops: CDR1 SGHRS, CDR2 YFSETQ. Trimming cost V 0 bases and J 6 bases; bases outside gene matches: 2. The DNA of the CDR3 is TGCGCCAGCAGCTTGGACGCGGGGGGCGAGCAGTACTTC. Its protein is CASSLDAGGEQYF.